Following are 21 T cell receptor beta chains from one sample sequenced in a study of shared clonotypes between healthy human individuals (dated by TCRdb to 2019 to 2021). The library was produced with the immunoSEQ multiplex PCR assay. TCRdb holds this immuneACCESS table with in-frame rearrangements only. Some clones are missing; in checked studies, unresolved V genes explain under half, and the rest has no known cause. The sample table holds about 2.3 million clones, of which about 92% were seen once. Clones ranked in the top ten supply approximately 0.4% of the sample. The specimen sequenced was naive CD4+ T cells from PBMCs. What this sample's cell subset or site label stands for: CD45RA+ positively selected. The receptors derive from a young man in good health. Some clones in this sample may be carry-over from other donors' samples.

The CDR3 DNA is TGTGCCAGCAGCCAAGGATTAGGACAGGGGCCGAACACTGAAGCTTTCTTT. Translating gives CASSQGLGQGPNTEAFF. The chain couples TRBV14 to TRBJ1-1; TRBD1 agrees at 9 bases. This CDR3 contains 17 residues. Germline lookup yields CDR1 SGHDN and CDR2 FVKESK. V gave up 1 base and J gave up 1 base; unmatched junction bases: 7.

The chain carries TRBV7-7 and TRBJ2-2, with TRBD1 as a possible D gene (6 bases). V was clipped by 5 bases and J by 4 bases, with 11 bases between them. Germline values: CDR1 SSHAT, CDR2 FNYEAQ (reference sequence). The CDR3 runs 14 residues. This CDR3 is CASSPTGLTGELFF. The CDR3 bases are TGTGCCAGCAGCCCGACAGGACTCACCGGGGAGCTGTTTTTT.

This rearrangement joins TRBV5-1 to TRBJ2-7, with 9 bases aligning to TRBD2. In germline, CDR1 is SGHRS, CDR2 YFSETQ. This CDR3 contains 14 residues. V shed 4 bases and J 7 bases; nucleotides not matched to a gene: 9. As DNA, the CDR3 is TGCGCCAGCAGCACACCGACTAGCGGAGGGGAGCAGTACTTC. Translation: CASSTPTSGGEQYF.

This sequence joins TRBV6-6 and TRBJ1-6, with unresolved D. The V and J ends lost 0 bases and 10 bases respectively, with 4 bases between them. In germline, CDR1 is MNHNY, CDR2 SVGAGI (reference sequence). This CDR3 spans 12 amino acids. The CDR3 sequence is CASSYSGSPLHF. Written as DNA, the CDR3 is TGTGCCAGCAGTTACTCAGGATCACCCCTCCACTTT.

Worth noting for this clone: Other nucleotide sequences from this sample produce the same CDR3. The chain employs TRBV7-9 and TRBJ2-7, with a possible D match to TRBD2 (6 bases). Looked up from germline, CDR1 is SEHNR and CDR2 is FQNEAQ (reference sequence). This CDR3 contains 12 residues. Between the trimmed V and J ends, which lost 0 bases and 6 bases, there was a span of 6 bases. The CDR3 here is CASSLAGGEQYF. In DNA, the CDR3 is TGTGCCAGCAGCTTAGCCGGGGGCGAGCAGTACTTC.

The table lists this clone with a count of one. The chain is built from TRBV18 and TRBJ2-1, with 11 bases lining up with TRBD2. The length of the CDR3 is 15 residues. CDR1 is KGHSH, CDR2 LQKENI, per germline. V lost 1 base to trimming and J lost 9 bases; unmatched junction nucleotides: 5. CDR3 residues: CASSPQLAGDVEQFF. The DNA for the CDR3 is TGTGCCAGCTCACCACAACTAGCGGGAGACGTTGAGCAGTTCTTC.

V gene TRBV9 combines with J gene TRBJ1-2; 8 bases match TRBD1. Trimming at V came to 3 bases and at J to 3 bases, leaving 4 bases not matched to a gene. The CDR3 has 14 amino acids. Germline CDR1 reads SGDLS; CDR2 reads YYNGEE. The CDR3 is CASSETGEYYGYTF. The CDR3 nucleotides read TGTGCCAGCAGCGAGACAGGGGAATACTATGGCTACACCTTC.

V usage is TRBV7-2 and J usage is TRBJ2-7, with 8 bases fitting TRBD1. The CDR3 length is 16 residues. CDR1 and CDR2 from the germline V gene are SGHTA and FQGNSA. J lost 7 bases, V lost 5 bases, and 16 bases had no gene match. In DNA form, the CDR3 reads TGTGCCAGCAGCAAAAGAGTGGCAGGGGGCGCATTGGAGCAGTACTTC. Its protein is CASSKRVAGGALEQYF.

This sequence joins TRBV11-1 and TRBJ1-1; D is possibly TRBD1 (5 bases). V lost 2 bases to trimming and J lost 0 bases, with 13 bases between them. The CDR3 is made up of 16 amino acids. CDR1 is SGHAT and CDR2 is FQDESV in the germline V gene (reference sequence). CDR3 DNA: TGTGCCAGCAGCTTACGTGACGGGGGGTTGAACACTGAAGCTTTCTTT. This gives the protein CASSLRDGGLNTEAFF.

CDR3 DNA: TGTGCCAGCAGCCGGTCCGGAGGGTACTATGGCTACACCTTC. Translated: CASSRSGGYYGYTF. The chain joins TRBV27 to TRBJ1-2, with no clear D. The CDR3 contains 14 residues. Deletions cut 6 bases from V and 3 bases from J, with 14 bases between. CDR1 and CDR2 (germline): MNHEY, SMNVEV (reference sequence).

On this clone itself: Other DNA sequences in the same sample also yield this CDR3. The CDR3 DNA reads TGCGCCAGCAGCTTGTTGGGGCTTGGTACAGATACGCAGTATTTT. Translated: CASSLLGLGTDTQYF. This chain uses TRBV5-1 with TRBJ2-3; maybe TRBD1 (5 bases). Trimming shortened V by 1 base and J by 3 bases, and 12 bases separated the two germline ends. Germline V gene data show CDR1 as SGHRS and CDR2 as YFSETQ. The CDR3 runs 15 residues. The entire variable domain, with the rest obtained from reference TRBV5-1 and TRBJ2-3, is as follows: KAGVTQTPRYLIKTRGQQVTLSCSPISGHRSVSWYQQTPGQGLQFLFEYFSETQRNKGNFPGRFSGRQFSNSRSEMNVSTLELGDSALYLCASSLLGLGTDTQYFGPGTRLTVL.

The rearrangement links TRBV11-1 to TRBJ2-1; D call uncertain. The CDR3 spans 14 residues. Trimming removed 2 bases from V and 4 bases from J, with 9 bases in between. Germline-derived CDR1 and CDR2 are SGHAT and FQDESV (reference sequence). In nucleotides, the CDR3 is TGTGCCAGCAGCTTAATCGTGGGTTACAATGAGCAGTTCTTC. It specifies CASSLIVGYNEQFF.

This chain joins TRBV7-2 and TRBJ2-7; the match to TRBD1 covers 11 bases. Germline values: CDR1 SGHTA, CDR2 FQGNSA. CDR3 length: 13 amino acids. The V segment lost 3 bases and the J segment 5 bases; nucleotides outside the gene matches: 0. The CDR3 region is CASSLDRGHEQYF. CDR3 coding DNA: TGTGCCAGCAGCTTGGACAGGGGGCACGAGCAGTACTTC.

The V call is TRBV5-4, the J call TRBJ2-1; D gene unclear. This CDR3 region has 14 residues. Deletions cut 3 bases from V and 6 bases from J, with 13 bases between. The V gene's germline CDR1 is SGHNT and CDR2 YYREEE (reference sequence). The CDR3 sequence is CASSSLVTLNEQFF. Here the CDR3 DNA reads TGTGCCAGCAGCTCCCTCGTGACACTCAATGAGCAGTTCTTC.

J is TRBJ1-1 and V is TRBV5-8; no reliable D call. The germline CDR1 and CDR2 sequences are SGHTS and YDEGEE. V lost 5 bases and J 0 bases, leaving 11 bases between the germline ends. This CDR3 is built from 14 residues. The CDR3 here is CASSTGPVNTEAFF. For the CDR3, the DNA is TGTGCCAGCAGTACTGGACCGGTGAACACTGAAGCTTTCTTT.

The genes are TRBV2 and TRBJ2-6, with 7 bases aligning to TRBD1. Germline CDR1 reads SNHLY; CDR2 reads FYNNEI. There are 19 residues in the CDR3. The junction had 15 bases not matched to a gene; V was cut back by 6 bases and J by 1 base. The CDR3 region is CASSAKMTGYPSGANVLTF. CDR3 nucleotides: TGTGCCAGCAGCGCCAAAATGACAGGGTACCCTTCTGGGGCCAACGTCCTGACTTTC.

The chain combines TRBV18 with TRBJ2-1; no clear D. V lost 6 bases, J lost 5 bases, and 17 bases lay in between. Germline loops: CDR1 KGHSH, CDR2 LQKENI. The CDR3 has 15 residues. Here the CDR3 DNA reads TGTGCCAGCTCCCGGGCGATCCCTAGAAACAATGAGCAGTTCTTC. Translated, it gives CASSRAIPRNNEQFF.

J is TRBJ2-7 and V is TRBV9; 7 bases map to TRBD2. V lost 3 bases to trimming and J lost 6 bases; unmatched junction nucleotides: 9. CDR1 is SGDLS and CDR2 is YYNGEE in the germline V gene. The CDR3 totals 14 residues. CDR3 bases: TGTGCCAGCAGCGCCGGGGCCCCGGGGGGCGAGCAGTACTTC. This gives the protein CASSAGAPGGEQYF.

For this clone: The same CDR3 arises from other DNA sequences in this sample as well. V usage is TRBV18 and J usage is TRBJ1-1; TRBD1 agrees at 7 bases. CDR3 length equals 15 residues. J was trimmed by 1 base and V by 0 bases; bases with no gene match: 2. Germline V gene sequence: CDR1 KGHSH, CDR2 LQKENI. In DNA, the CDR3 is TGTGCCAGCTCACCACCAAACAGGGGGAACACTGAAGCTTTCTTT. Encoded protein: CASSPPNRGNTEAFF.

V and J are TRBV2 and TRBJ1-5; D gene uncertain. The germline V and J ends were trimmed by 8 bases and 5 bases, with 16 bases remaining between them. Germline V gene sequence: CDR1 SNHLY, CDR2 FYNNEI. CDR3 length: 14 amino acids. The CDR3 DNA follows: TGTGCCAGCTTTATTCCCCCCGAGGATCAGCCCCAGCATTTT. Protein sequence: CASFIPPEDQPQHF.

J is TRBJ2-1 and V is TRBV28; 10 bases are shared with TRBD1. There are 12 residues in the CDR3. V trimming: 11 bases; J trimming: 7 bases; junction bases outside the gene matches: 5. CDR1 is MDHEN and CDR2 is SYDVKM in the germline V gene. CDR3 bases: TGTGCCGGAGGACAGGGGGTTAATGAGCAGTTCTTC. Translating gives CAGGQGVNEQFF.